This TCR beta chain is drawn from a study of blood T cell repertoires in COVID-19. Background on the study: From T cells, B-cell-depleted T cells, or PBMCs came the material, which was cDNA or gDNA.

The CDR3 covers 16 residues. CDR1 is SGHTA and CDR2 is FQGNSA in the germline V gene. V shed 4 bases and J 6 bases; nucleotides not matched to a gene: 8. Clones were sequenced by immunoSEQ multiplex PCR, and TCRdb holds only the in-frame ones, with some missing. The sample contains tens of thousands of clones, roughly 87% of which appear only once. Input material: peripheral blood. The sequence came from a woman aged 80 or over with active COVID-19. This chain uses TRBV7-2 with TRBJ2-1, with 11 bases aligning to TRBD2. The CDR3 coding sequence is TGTGCCAGCAGCTCGCCCGGACTAGCGGGTGGCAATGAGCAGTTCTTC. Its protein product is CASSSPGLAGGNEQFF.